This T cell receptor (beta chain) was found in a study of OX40 agonist ivuxolimab in advanced cancers. Overall study context: The eligibility criteria allowed prior anti-PD-1, anti-PD-L1 or anti-CTLA-4 therapy, and under 50% had some. Partial responses occurred in Three dose-escalation patients, one with hepatocellular carcinoma and two with cutaneous melanoma. Findings and limits, study-wide: The study observed clonal expansion of CD4+ and CD8+ blood T cells by week 6 at 0.1 to 3.0 mg/kg.

Assay: immunoSEQ multiplex PCR; the TCRdb copy retains only in-frame clones and omits some. The sample consists of about 48,000 clones, around nine tenths of them appearing once. As concerns this clone: The target antigen is unknown.

This TCR was recovered from an adult with an advanced solid tumor such as melanoma, head and neck, liver or kidney cancer. The sample in question was CD4+ or CD8+ T cells sorted from blood, obtained in a trial of the OX40 agonist ivuxolimab.

The CDR3, as DNA: TGTGCCAGCAGTTTGACGGACCTATATGGCTACACCTTC. It translates to CASSLTDLYGYTF. The rearrangement joins TRBV7-9 to TRBJ1-2; D ambiguous. The CDR3 is 13 amino acids. V lost 6 bases and J 5 bases, leaving 13 bases between the germline ends. Germline V gene sequence: CDR1 SEHNR, CDR2 FQNEAQ (reference sequence). Using reference TRBV7-9 and TRBJ1-2 for the parts outside the CDR3, the full variable domain is DTGVSQNPRHKITKRGQNVTFRCDPISEHNRLYWYRQTLGQGPEFLTYFQNEAQLEKSRLLSDRFSAERPKGSFSTLEIQRTEQGDSAMYLCASSLTDLYGYTFGSGTRLTVV.